The 9 T cell receptor beta chains presented below share a single source sample, sequenced in a study of blood T cell repertoires in COVID-19. The data were produced by immunoSEQ multiplex PCR, yet TCRdb's version contains in-frame clones alone and is incomplete. The repertoire has some 100,000 clones, over 65% of them found once; the top ten carry about 20%. Sequencing was performed on peripheral blood. These receptor sequences come from a woman in her sixties with acute or convalescent COVID-19.

The chain combines TRBV10-3 with TRBJ2-1, with 10 bases matching TRBD2. With V trimmed by 4 bases and J by 8 bases, 14 bases remained unmatched. CDR3 length: 17 residues. CDR1 ENHRY and CDR2 SYGVKD come from the germline V gene. The CDR3 spells CAISASLAGVGSDEQFF. The CDR3 bases are TGTGCCATCAGTGCTAGTCTAGCGGGGGTGGGTAGCGATGAGCAGTTCTTC.

This clone has only one observation. This chain uses TRBV29-1 with TRBJ1-1, with TRBD1 identical over 9 bases. Germline CDR1 SQVTM, CDR2 ANQGSEA. J gave up 6 bases and V 5 bases, and 10 bases lay outside the gene matches. CDR3 size: 14 residues. The CDR3 DNA is TGCAGCGTTCAACCGGGACAGGGAAGGTCTGAAGCTTTCTTT. Translating it yields CSVQPGQGRSEAFF.

The CDR3 region is CASTLGGRRSPLHF. The CDR3 coding sequence is TGTGCCAGCACCCTCGGGGGGAGACGTTCACCCCTCCACTTT. V gene TRBV7-2 combines with J gene TRBJ1-6; D perhaps matches TRBD1 (5 bases). Trimming left V 7 bases short and J 9 bases short, with 16 bases between. CDR1 and CDR2 from the germline V gene are SGHTA and FQGNSA. The CDR3 length is 14 residues.

This clone was recorded many times. The chain combines TRBV28 with TRBJ1-5, with a weak D call TRBD1 (5 bases). Germline V gene data show CDR1 as MDHEN and CDR2 as SYDVKM. The length of the CDR3 is 16 residues. V was pared by 7 bases and J by 0 bases, with 16 bases between. CDR3 residues: CASTGPGGYSNQPQHF. The DNA for the CDR3 is TGTGCCAGCACGGGCCCGGGGGGATATAGCAATCAGCCCCAGCATTTT.

The chain joins TRBV30 to TRBJ1-4; 11 bases match TRBD1. Germline CDR1 is GTSNPN and CDR2 is SVGIG (reference sequence). The CDR3 has 12 amino acids. Losses at the gene ends were 3 bases for V and 12 bases for J; bases not matched to a gene: 3. For the CDR3, the DNA is TGTGCCTGGAGCGGACAGGGGGCGGAACTGTTTTTT. It yields the protein CAWSGQGAELFF.

This clone was observed once. The rearrangement joins TRBV11-1 to TRBJ2-3; 12 bases map to TRBD2. This CDR3 is 16 amino acids long. The V and J ends lost 5 bases and 5 bases, in that order; junction bases with no gene match: 8. The germline V gene encodes CDR1 SGHAT and CDR2 FQDESV (reference sequence). This CDR3 reads CASSPLASGRGDTQYF. The CDR3 nucleotides read TGTGCCAGCAGCCCCCTGGCTAGCGGGAGGGGAGATACGCAGTATTTT.

The chain uses TRBV19 and TRBJ1-1; possible D gene TRBD1, 5 bases. In germline, CDR1 is LNHDA, CDR2 SQIVND (reference sequence). The V gene lost 3 bases and the J gene lost 11 bases, with 25 bases spanning the gap. This CDR3 region has 16 residues. CDR3 DNA sequence: TGTGCCAGTAGTATTTCTTTTCTTGTCTCGGGGGATCGCGCTTTCTTT. It translates to CASSISFLVSGDRAFF.

This clone was counted a single time. The chain has TRBV19 and TRBJ2-7; 12 bases align to TRBD2. The germline V gene has CDR1 LNHDA and CDR2 SQIVND (reference sequence). CDR3 length: 16 amino acids. Losses at the gene ends were 4 bases for V and 3 bases for J; bases not matched to a gene: 7. The CDR3 DNA reads as TGTGCCAGTAGTACTGTGGGACTAGCGGGCTACTACGAGCAGTACTTC. Encoded protein: CASSTVGLAGYYEQYF. The full variable domain, rest sourced from reference TRBV19 and TRBJ2-7, is DGGITQSPKYLFRKEGQNVTLSCEQNLNHDAMYWYRQDPGQGLRLIYYSQIVNDFQKGDIAEGYSVSREKKESFPLTVTSAQKNPTAFYLCASSTVGLAGYYEQYFGPGTRLTVT.

V usage is TRBV7-6 and J usage is TRBJ2-1, with 11 bases aligning to TRBD2. CDR1 is SGHVS and CDR2 is FNYEAQ in the germline V gene. V lost 3 bases and J lost 3; bases outside the gene matches: 1. CDR3 length: 15 residues. CDR3 protein: CASSFGTSGYNEQFF. The CDR3 DNA sequence: TGTGCCAGCAGCTTCGGGACTAGCGGCTACAATGAGCAGTTCTTC. Variable domain in full (rest from reference TRBV7-6 and TRBJ2-1): GAGVSQSPRYKVTKRGQDVALRCDPISGHVSLYWYRQALGQGPEFLTYFNYEAQQDKSGLPNDRFSAERPEGSISTLTIQRTEQRDSAMYRCASSFGTSGYNEQFFGPGTRLTVL.